Shown below are 23 T cell receptor beta chains from a single sample sequenced in a study of response to subunit inactivated influenza vaccine. TCRdb reanalysed the RT-PCR reads using MiXCR and keeps one entry per CDR3 protein. The table records roughly 170,000 distinct CDR3 sequences, approximately 8.7% of them present only once. The specimen comprised non-naive T cells sorted from PBMCs, sampled on the day of vaccination. All receptors come from a man over 45 who received an inactivated influenza vaccine.

The chain carries TRBV28 and TRBJ2-1; D possibly corresponds to TRBD1 (6 bases). The length of the CDR3 is 16 residues. V lost 4 bases, J lost 6 bases, and 19 bases lay in between. Looked up from germline, CDR1 is MDHEN and CDR2 is SYDVKM. The CDR3 DNA is TGTGCCAGCAGTTCACCTGTGAGGGGGTTTGGCAATGAGCAGTTCTTC. Translation: CASSSPVRGFGNEQFF.

This clonotype came up a few times. The chain employs TRBV24-1 and TRBJ2-5, with 7 bases fitting TRBD1. This CDR3 comprises 13 residues. J gave up 3 bases and V 5 bases, and 2 bases lay outside the gene matches. Germline-derived CDR1 and CDR2 are KGHDR and SFDVKD. In nucleotides, the CDR3 is TGTGCCACCAGTGGAGACAGGGAAGAGACCCAGTACTTC. It is translated as CATSGDREETQYF.

This clonotype was found a few times. J is TRBJ2-7 and V is TRBV6-2 or TRBV6-3; possible D gene TRBD1, 6 bases. CDR3 size: 15 residues. Per the germline V gene, CDR1 is MNHEY and CDR2 is SVGEGT. V dropped 6 bases and J dropped 3 bases, with 18 bases sitting between them. CDR3 in DNA: TGTGCCAGCAGCCAGGGGAAACGACCAATCTACGAGCAGTACTTC. Translating it yields CASSQGKRPIYEQYF.

The V call is TRBV6-2 or TRBV6-3, the J call TRBJ2-1; the match to TRBD1 covers 12 bases. J was trimmed by 8 bases and V by 7 bases; bases with no gene match: 9. The germline V gene has CDR1 MNHEY and CDR2 SVGEGT. This CDR3 comprises 15 residues. The CDR3 nucleotides are TGTGCCAGCAAAGCGGCCGGGACAGGGGGCGATGAGCAGTTCTTC. Amino acids: CASKAAGTGGDEQFF.

There are a few counts of this clonotype. V is TRBV15 and J is TRBJ1-3; unclear D gene. V gave up 1 base and J gave up 4 bases, with 11 bases separating them. The CDR3 is 15 amino acids. Germline CDR1 reads LNHNV; CDR2 reads YYDKDF (reference sequence). CDR3 protein: CATSRARTVGNTIYF. The CDR3 DNA is TGTGCCACCAGCAGAGCCCGGACGGTGGGAAACACCATATATTTT. The full variable domain, completed using reference TRBV15 and TRBJ1-3, is DAMVIQNPRYQVTQFGKPVTLSCSQTLNHNVMYWYQQKSSQAPKLLFHYYDKDFNNEADTPDNFQSRRPNTSFCFLDIRSPGLGDTAMYLCATSRARTVGNTIYFGEGSWLTVV.

V and J are TRBV6-2 or TRBV6-3 and TRBJ2-1; TRBD2 matches 8 bases. Per germline, CDR1 MNHEY and CDR2 SVGEGT. The CDR3 has 15 residues. Trimming cost V 6 bases and J 7 bases; bases outside gene matches: 11. DNA for the CDR3: TGTGCCAGCAGAAACGGGAGGGCCCTTGGAAATGAGCAGTTCTTC. Translating it yields CASRNGRALGNEQFF.

This chain uses TRBV20-1 with TRBJ1-5; TRBD1 matches 9 bases. Trimming at V came to 1 base and at J to 0 bases, leaving 4 bases not matched to a gene. The CDR3 sequence is 16 residues long. Per germline, CDR1 DFQATT and CDR2 SNEGSKA (reference sequence). This CDR3 reads CSARGWTGASNQPQHF. CDR3 sequence (DNA): TGCAGTGCTAGAGGGTGGACAGGGGCTAGCAATCAGCCCCAGCATTTT.

This clonotype was seen at least ten times. The V and J genes are TRBV5-1 and TRBJ2-2, with D hard to call. V was cut by 5 bases and J by 1 base, with 9 bases left in between. The CDR3 contains 14 residues. Germline CDR1 reads SGHRS; CDR2 reads YFSETQ. This chain's CDR3 is CASRTQMNTGELFF. CDR3 DNA sequence: TGCGCCAGCAGGACCCAGATGAACACCGGGGAGCTGTTTTTT.

This clonotype was detected ten times or more. This rearrangement joins TRBV12-3 or TRBV12-4 to TRBJ1-1; 7 nucleotides align to TRBD1. Trimming cost V 2 bases and J 3 bases; bases outside gene matches: 6. This CDR3 has 15 amino acids. The CDR3 protein is CASSLSQGGYTEAFF. The CDR3 DNA sequence: TGTGCCAGCAGTTTAAGTCAAGGGGGCTACACTGAAGCTTTCTTT.

The V call is TRBV2, the J call TRBJ1-1; D not resolved. V lost 7 bases, J lost 0 bases, and 9 bases lay in between. Germline-derived CDR1 and CDR2 are SNHLY and FYNNEI. The CDR3 consists of 13 residues. The CDR3 sequence is CASKRIMNTEAFF. In DNA, the CDR3 is TGTGCCAGCAAGCGGATCATGAACACTGAAGCTTTCTTT.

The J gene is TRBJ1-6, the V gene TRBV6-2 or TRBV6-3, with 7 bases identical to TRBD1. The CDR3 is made up of 14 amino acids. V lost 7 bases to trimming and J lost 7 bases; unmatched junction nucleotides: 7. Germline values: CDR1 MNHEY, CDR2 SVGEGT. This chain's CDR3 is CASTGGLWNSPLHF. The CDR3 bases are TGTGCCAGCACAGGGGGTCTTTGGAATTCACCCCTCCACTTT.

This clonotype has a handful of counts. This chain connects TRBV7-2 to TRBJ2-3, with D perhaps being TRBD1 or TRBD2 (5 bases each). Germline CDR1 and CDR2: SGHTA and FQGNSA. V was pared by 5 bases and J by 0 bases, with 15 bases between. CDR3 length equals 16 residues. Here the CDR3 reads CASSMGPMTSTDTQYF. In nucleotides, the CDR3 is TGTGCCAGCAGCATGGGACCCATGACAAGCACAGATACGCAGTATTTT.

V usage is TRBV6-2 or TRBV6-3 and J usage is TRBJ2-7, with D hard to call. The CDR3 length is 12 residues. V lost 2 bases and J lost 2, with 4 bases in between. Germline V gene lookup returns CDR1 MNHEY and CDR2 SVGEGT. Here the CDR3 reads CASSYRPYEQYF. CDR3 nucleotide sequence: TGTGCCAGCAGTTACCGGCCCTACGAGCAGTACTTC.

The rearrangement joins TRBV7-3 to TRBJ2-5; no definite D call. The length of the CDR3 is 13 residues. The V gene lost 1 base and the J gene lost 1 base, with 4 bases spanning the gap. Germline V gene lookup returns CDR1 SGHTA and CDR2 FQGTGA. As DNA, the CDR3 is TGTGCCAGCAGCTTAAACCTCCAAGAGACCCAGTACTTC. This encodes CASSLNLQETQYF.

Relative to its sample, this clonotype is medium-sized. The chain links TRBV28 to TRBJ2-7; D not resolved. V lost 8 bases to trimming and J lost 2 bases, with 25 bases between them. The germline V gene has CDR1 MDHEN and CDR2 SYDVKM. CDR3 length: 17 amino acids. The DNA for the CDR3 is TGTGCCAGCCGCCATACATCGGACCTACCCCGGGCCTACGAGCAGTACTTC. Amino acids: CASRHTSDLPRAYEQYF.

The chain couples TRBV10-3 to TRBJ2-3; D not resolved. The CDR3 runs 12 residues. Germline CDR1 reads ENHRY; CDR2 reads SYGVKD. With 4 bases removed from V and 0 bases from J, the gap between germline ends came to 2 bases. The CDR3: CAISASTDTQYF. In DNA form, the CDR3 reads TGTGCCATCAGTGCAAGCACAGATACGCAGTATTTT.

In this sample, this clonotype turned up a few times. The chain has TRBV10-3 and TRBJ2-7; D possibly corresponds to TRBD2 (6 bases). The CDR3 is made up of 12 amino acids. Germline values: CDR1 ENHRY, CDR2 SYGVKD. Trimming took off 4 bases at V and 3 bases at J, with 7 bases between the two ends. CDR3 loop: CAISGLDYEQYF. The CDR3 DNA follows: TGTGCCATCAGTGGACTAGACTACGAGCAGTACTTC.

J is TRBJ2-1 and V is TRBV7-8; 7 bases line up with TRBD1. CDR3 length equals 14 residues. With 5 bases clipped from V and 6 bases from J, the junction kept 7 bases outside the gene matches. CDR1 SGHVS and CDR2 FQNEAQ come from the germline V gene. Here the CDR3 reads CASSANTGANEQFF. The CDR3, as DNA: TGTGCCAGCAGCGCCAATACAGGGGCCAATGAGCAGTTCTTC.

The chain couples TRBV6-5 to TRBJ2-4; D is perhaps TRBD1 (7 bases). The CDR3 covers 16 residues. V dropped 4 bases and J dropped 6 bases, with 19 bases sitting between them. Germline lookup yields CDR1 MNHEY and CDR2 SVGAGI. The CDR3 nucleotides are TGTGCCAGCAGTTCGCAGGGGGGACGAGCGGGAAACATTCAGTACTTC. This codes for CASSSQGGRAGNIQYF.

This clonotype was recorded at least ten times. The chain combines TRBV28 with TRBJ2-7, with TRBD1 identical over 7 bases. V was pared by 5 bases and J by 1 base, with 8 bases of the junction left unmatched. CDR1 is MDHEN, CDR2 SYDVKM, per germline. The CDR3 is 15 amino acids. In nucleotides, the CDR3 is TGTGCCAGCAGTGAAACCGGGACAGCGTCCTACGAGCAGTACTTC. It encodes CASSETGTASYEQYF.

This clonotype was seen a handful of times. This rearrangement joins TRBV20-1 to TRBJ2-5; TRBD1 matches 9 bases. J gave up 4 bases and V 4 bases, and 10 bases lay outside the gene matches. Germline CDR1 reads DFQATT; CDR2 reads SNEGSKA (reference sequence). The CDR3 is 15 residues long. CDR3 sequence (DNA): TGCAGTGCTATACCCAGGGACAGGGACCGAGAGACCCAGTACTTC. Translation gives CSAIPRDRDRETQYF.

This clonotype showed up just a few times. V and J are TRBV3-1 and TRBJ1-1; D call uncertain. The CDR3 contains 15 residues. CDR1 LGHDT and CDR2 YNNKEL come from the germline V gene (reference sequence). The V gene lost 1 base and the J gene lost 4 bases, with 13 bases spanning the gap. CDR3: CASSQVIPVGTEAFF. CDR3 DNA sequence: TGTGCCAGCAGCCAAGTTATCCCGGTCGGCACTGAAGCTTTCTTT.

This clonotype occurred a few times. This CDR3 reads CASSYSGLSTGELFF. In nucleotides, the CDR3 is TGTGCCAGCAGTTACTCGGGGCTGTCCACCGGGGAGCTGTTTTTT. The V gene is TRBV6-2 or TRBV6-3, the J gene TRBJ2-2; D perhaps matches TRBD1 (5 bases). Germline CDR1 is MNHEY and CDR2 is SVGEGT. V was cut by 0 bases and J by 4 bases, with 9 bases left in between. CDR3 length: 15 amino acids.